This T cell receptor beta chain came from a study of blood T cell repertoires in COVID-19. Background on the study: Samples of COVID-19 (acute and convalescent) were obtained from the United States, Italy and Spain. Nucleic acid was either cDNA or gDNA, and it came from T cells, B-cell-depleted T cells, or PBMCs.

Per the original data handling: How many nucleated cells were present was estimated from reference gene primer amplification. Produced via immunoSEQ multiplex PCR; TCRdb's table is partial and in-frame only. That table gives V, J and clone size, and the DNA gave D and trimming. Of about 89,000 clones in the sample, about 80% are singletons; the top ten hold around 49%. CDR1 SGHTA and CDR2 FQGNSA come from the germline V gene. The CDR3 has 16 residues. V was shortened by 1 base and J by 7 bases, with 20 bases between the two germline ends. The rearrangement links TRBV7-2 to TRBJ2-7, with D tentatively TRBD2 (5 bases). This receptor was taken from a human donor in a cohort sampled during active COVID-19. Sequencing input: peripheral blood. The CDR3 reads CASSLGAASWRREQYF. For the CDR3, the DNA is TGTGCCAGCAGCTTAGGGGCGGCTAGCTGGAGAAGGGAGCAGTACTTC.